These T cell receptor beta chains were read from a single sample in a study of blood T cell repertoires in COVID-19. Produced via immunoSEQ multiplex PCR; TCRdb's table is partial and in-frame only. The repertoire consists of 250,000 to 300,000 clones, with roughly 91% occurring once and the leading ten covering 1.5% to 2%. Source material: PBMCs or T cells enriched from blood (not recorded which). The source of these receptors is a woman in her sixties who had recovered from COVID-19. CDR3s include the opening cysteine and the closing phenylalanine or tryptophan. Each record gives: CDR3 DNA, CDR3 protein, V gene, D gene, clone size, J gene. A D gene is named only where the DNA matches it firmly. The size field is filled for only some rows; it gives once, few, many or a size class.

TGTGCCAGCTCAGCACAGGGGCGTGTGGATGGCTACACCTTC	CASSAQGRVDGYTF	TRBV18	TRBD1	.	TRBJ1-2
TGTGCCAGCACCTCTGACTGGAGGTTCACTGAAGCTTTCTTT	CASTSDWRFTEAFF	TRBV28	.	.	TRBJ1-1
TGTGCCAGCAGCCTAAACAGTGAAAACTATGGCTACACCTTC	CASSLNSENYGYTF	TRBV4-2	.	.	TRBJ1-2
TGTGCCAGCAGTTTTTCTCCGGGACAGCGAGACACTGAAGCTTTCTTT	CASSFSPGQRDTEAFF	TRBV28	TRBD1	.	TRBJ1-1
TGTGCCAGCATGAGACTAGGATCAAATACGCAGTATTTT	CASMRLGSNTQYF	TRBV11-2	.	.	TRBJ2-3
TGCGCCAGCAGCTTGGGGGGCGCAGACTATAATTCACCCCTCCACTTT	CASSLGGADYNSPLHF	TRBV5-1	.	few	TRBJ1-6
TGTGCCAGCAGCTTGTTGGGACGCGGGAGGGAGCAGTACTTC	CASSLLGRGREQYF	TRBV5-6	TRBD2	.	TRBJ2-7
TGCGCCAGCAGTCCGGGAGGTGTGACAGATACGCAGTATTTT	CASSPGGVTDTQYF	TRBV5-1	TRBD2	.	TRBJ2-3
TGCAGCGCAAAGGGACAGGGTAACACTGAAGCTTTCTTT	CSAKGQGNTEAFF	TRBV29-1	TRBD1	.	TRBJ1-1
TGTGCCACCAGTGAGTCCCGTACTAGCGGGTACCAAGAGACCCAGTACTTC	CATSESRTSGYQETQYF	TRBV24-1	TRBD2	.	TRBJ2-5
TGTGCCAGCTCACCCCCGGGACTAAGCCAAGAGACCCAGTACTTC	CASSPPGLSQETQYF	TRBV18	TRBD2	.	TRBJ2-5
TGTGCCAGCAGCGTACAGGGTGAAAAACTGTTTTTT	CASSVQGEKLFF	TRBV7-8	.	.	TRBJ1-4
TGTGCCAGTAGTTTTCGGCAGGGGGCGCATGGCTATGGCTACACCTTC	CASSFRQGAHGYGYTF	TRBV19	TRBD1	few	TRBJ1-2
TGTGCCAGCGCTGGCTTCGGGGTTGAGCAGTTCTTC	CASAGFGVEQFF	TRBV14	.	.	TRBJ2-1
TGTGCCAGCAGTTTTGAACACTCGGGGATTGAGTATGAGCAGTTCTTC	CASSFEHSGIEYEQFF	TRBV27	.	.	TRBJ2-1
TGTGCCAGCAGTTTGCAGGGGAGACGGGAGACCCAGTACTTC	CASSLQGRRETQYF	TRBV27	.	.	TRBJ2-5
TGTGCCAGCAGCTTACTCGAGACCTACGAGCAGTACTTC	CASSLLETYEQYF	TRBV7-8	.	.	TRBJ2-7
TGTGCCAGCAGCCAAGGACAGGGGAATAGGTACCAAGAGACCCAGTACTTC	CASSQGQGNRYQETQYF	TRBV7-9	TRBD1	.	TRBJ2-5
TGTGCCATCAGTACCCGGGACAGGGAAAAACTGTTTTTT	CAISTRDREKLFF	TRBV10-3	TRBD1	.	TRBJ1-4
TGTGCCAGCAGCTTAGCACAGGTGAACACTGAAGCTTTCTTT	CASSLAQVNTEAFF	TRBV7-9	.	.	TRBJ1-1
TGTGCCAGTAGCCTCAGCGGGGGGTCCTACAATGAGCAGTTCTTC	CASSLSGGSYNEQFF	TRBV19	TRBD2	.	TRBJ2-1
TGTGCCAGCAGTGGAGGAGTTTTGGTGGAAAAACTGTTTTTT	CASSGGVLVEKLFF	TRBV2	.	.	TRBJ1-4
TGTGCCGGTAGGACCCCCGAGGGTGGAAACACCATATATTTT	CAGRTPEGGNTIYF	TRBV6-6	.	.	TRBJ1-3
TGTGCCAGTACCACACAGTGGTCCACTGAAGCTTTCTTT	CASTTQWSTEAFF	TRBV19	.	.	TRBJ1-1
TGTGCCAGCAGCCCCCAGGGATACGAGCAGTACTTC	CASSPQGYEQYF	TRBV27	.	.	TRBJ2-7
TGCGCCAGCAGCTTGTGGGGAGGTCTACTCTACGAGCAGTACTTC	CASSLWGGLLYEQYF	TRBV5-1	.	.	TRBJ2-7
TGTGCCAGCAGCCTACAGGGGGGCACAGATACGCAGTATTTT	CASSLQGGTDTQYF	TRBV9	TRBD1	few	TRBJ2-3
TGTGCCAGCAGCCAAGGGACAGGGAATCAGCCCCAGCATTTT	CASSQGTGNQPQHF	TRBV3-1/TRBV3-2	TRBD1	.	TRBJ1-5
TGTGCTAGTGGTTTCGATGACAGAATTGGCGGGGAGCTGTTTTTT	CASGFDDRIGGELFF	TRBV12-5	.	.	TRBJ2-2
TGCGCCAGCAGCCAAGATAGACAGGAGAACACTGAAGCTTTCTTT	CASSQDRQENTEAFF	TRBV4-1	.	few	TRBJ1-1
TGTGCCAGCAGCTTCAGACAGGGAGACACTGAAGCTTTCTTT	CASSFRQGDTEAFF	TRBV7-9	TRBD1	.	TRBJ1-1
TGTGCCAGCAGTGTTAGCTTAGCGGGAGCGAACACCTACGAGCAGTACTTC	CASSVSLAGANTYEQYF	TRBV6-1	TRBD2	.	TRBJ2-7
TGTGCCAGCACCACATCGCCTGGAAACACCATATATTTT	CASTTSPGNTIYF	TRBV25-1	.	.	TRBJ1-3
TGTGCCAGCAGCACTAGCGGGGGGGCAAATGAGCAGTTCTTC	CASSTSGGANEQFF	TRBV4-2	TRBD2	.	TRBJ2-1
TGCGCCAGCAGCTTATTAGCGGGGATCTCCTCAAAGGAGCAGTACTTC	CASSLLAGISSKEQYF	TRBV5-1	TRBD2	.	TRBJ2-7
TGTGCCAGCAGTGAACCCCCCCCAAACTACGAGCAGTACTTC	CASSEPPPNYEQYF	TRBV25-1	.	.	TRBJ2-7
TGTGCCAGCCGACAGGCTAGAGATTCTAACAATGAGCAGTTCTTC	CASRQARDSNNEQFF	TRBV21-1	.	.	TRBJ2-1
TGTGCCAGCAGTGCTGGGAGGGCCTACGAGCAGTACTTC	CASSAGRAYEQYF	TRBV28	TRBD2	.	TRBJ2-7
TGTGCCTGTGCCTACGGGACAGGGAAGGGGGAGCAGTACTTC	CACAYGTGKGEQYF	TRBV30	TRBD1	.	TRBJ2-7
TGTGCCAGCAGCGCCCCGGGGAGGGGCAGGACTGAAGCTTTCTTT	CASSAPGRGRTEAFF	TRBV11-3	.	.	TRBJ1-1
TGTGCCAGCAGCGTAGCCACTTCCGTTAGCTCGGGGAGGGCAGATACGCAGTATTTT	CASSVATSVSSGRADTQYF	TRBV9	TRBD2	.	TRBJ2-3
TGTGCCAGCTCGGGGGTTGGCGGGACCGACAATGAGCAGTTCTTC	CASSGVGGTDNEQFF	TRBV6-5	.	.	TRBJ2-1
TGCGCCAGCAGCCAGATGGCGGGGGTACAGGGAGATACGCAGTATTTT	CASSQMAGVQGDTQYF	TRBV4-1	.	once	TRBJ2-3
TGTGCCACCTCCGTTAGGGGAGGCTATGGCTACACCTTC	CATSVRGGYGYTF	TRBV28	.	.	TRBJ1-2
TGTGCCAGCAGTAGTCACGGGGGGAGATCACCCCTCCACTTT	CASSSHGGRSPLHF	TRBV6-6	.	.	TRBJ1-6
TGTGCCAGCAGCTTGCGGACAGAAAGCCTGTTCTTC	CASSLRTESLFF	TRBV3-1/TRBV3-2	.	.	TRBJ2-1
TGTGCCAGCAAGAGTACAGGGAATGAGCAGTTCTTC	CASKSTGNEQFF	TRBV3-1/TRBV3-2	.	.	TRBJ2-1
TGTGCCAGCAGCTTAGACGGGGATTGGGATGAGCAGTTCTTC	CASSLDGDWDEQFF	TRBV7-9	.	.	TRBJ2-1
TGTGCCAGCAGTGTGAGGCTAGCGGGGGCCTCAACGGGAGAGACCCAGTACTTC	CASSVRLAGASTGETQYF	TRBV2	TRBD2	.	TRBJ2-5
TGTGCCAGCAGTTTCGGGCAGGGGATAGCTTTCTTT	CASSFGQGIAFF	TRBV12-3/TRBV12-4	.	.	TRBJ1-1
TGTGCCAGTAGTATGCGCACTAGCGAAAACATTCAGTACTTC	CASSMRTSENIQYF	TRBV19	TRBD2	.	TRBJ2-4
TGTGCCAGCAAAATCAGGGTTGAAGCTTTCTTT	CASKIRVEAFF	TRBV12-3/TRBV12-4	.	.	TRBJ1-1
TGTGCCAGCAGCGAGCGGGGGGGTGAAGCTTTCTTT	CASSERGGEAFF	TRBV11-3	.	.	TRBJ1-1
TGTGCCAGCAGCCCCGGGACAGGGAACACCGGGGAGCTGTTTTTT	CASSPGTGNTGELFF	TRBV7-2	TRBD1	.	TRBJ2-2
TGTGCCAGCAGTCGAGGGACATATGAAAAACTGTTTTTT	CASSRGTYEKLFF	TRBV12-3/TRBV12-4	.	.	TRBJ1-4